This T cell receptor (beta chain) is from a study of blood T cells in healthy people across ages. Findings of the study overall: Unsorted PBMC input precluded a conclusive naive versus antigen-experienced comparison.

Primed by a sample-barcoded 5' primer and a J-beta primer mix, a second PCR proceeded for 7 to 11 cycles. Each single sample gave us at least 2.5 million CDR3-containing paired-end reads. Each CDR3 protein gets one entry after TCRdb re-called the 5' RACE reads with MiXCR. This table has approximately 810,000 distinct CDR3 sequences, under 30% appearing once. Deletions cut 0 bases from V and 5 bases from J, with 7 bases between. The CDR3 spans 13 residues. CDR1 SGHDN and CDR2 FVKESK come from the germline V gene. Ten or more counts support this clonotype. Its antigen is unknown. This TCR came from a woman aged 80 or over in good health. V usage is TRBV14 and J usage is TRBJ1-1, with no clear D. Material for sequencing was blood. As DNA, the CDR3 is TGTGCCAGCAGCCAAGATTTGGTAACTGAAGCTTTCTTT. It encodes CASSQDLVTEAFF. The whole variable domain, remainder taken from reference TRBV14 and TRBJ1-1, is EAGVTQFPSHSVIEKGQTVTLRCDPISGHDNLYWYRRVMGKEIKFLLHFVKESKQDESGMPNNRFLAERTGGTYSTLKVQPAELEDSGVYFCASSQDLVTEAFFGQGTRLTVV.